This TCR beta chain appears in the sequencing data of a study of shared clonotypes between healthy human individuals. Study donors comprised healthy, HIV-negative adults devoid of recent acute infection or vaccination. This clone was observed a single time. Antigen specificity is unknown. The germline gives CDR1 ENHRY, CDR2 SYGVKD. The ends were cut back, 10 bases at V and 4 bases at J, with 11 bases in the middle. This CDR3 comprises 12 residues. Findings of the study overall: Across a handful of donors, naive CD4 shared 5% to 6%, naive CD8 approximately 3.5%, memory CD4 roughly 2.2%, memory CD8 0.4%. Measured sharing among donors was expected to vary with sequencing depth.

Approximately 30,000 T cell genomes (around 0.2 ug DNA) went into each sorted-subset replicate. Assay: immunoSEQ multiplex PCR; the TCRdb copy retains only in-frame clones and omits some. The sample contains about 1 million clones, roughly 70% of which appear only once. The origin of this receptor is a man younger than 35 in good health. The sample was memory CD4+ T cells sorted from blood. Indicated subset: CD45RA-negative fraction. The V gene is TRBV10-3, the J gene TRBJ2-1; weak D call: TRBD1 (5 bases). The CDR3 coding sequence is TGTGCCACCATAGGACAATACAATGAGCAGTTCTTC. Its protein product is CATIGQYNEQFF.